A single sample is the source of the 11 T cell receptor beta chains below, sequenced in a study of blood T cell repertoires in COVID-19. Produced via immunoSEQ multiplex PCR; TCRdb's table is partial and in-frame only. The table includes about 280,000 clones, around 90% detected once. The specimen sequenced was PBMCs or T cells enriched from blood (not recorded which). All receptors derive from a middle-aged man who had been exposed to COVID-19.

The chain couples TRBV7-3 to TRBJ2-3; 8 bases map to TRBD1. Germline loops: CDR1 SGHTA, CDR2 FQGTGA. The V segment lost 1 base and the J segment 2 bases; nucleotides outside the gene matches: 5. The CDR3 covers 16 residues. The CDR3 loop is CASSLKGTGNTDTQYF. The CDR3, as DNA: TGTGCCAGCAGCTTAAAGGGGACAGGTAACACAGATACGCAGTATTTT. Full variable domain (remainder filled in from reference TRBV7-3 and TRBJ2-3): GAGVSQTPSNKVTEKGKYVELRCDPISGHTALYWYRQSLGQGPEFLIYFQGTGAADDSGLPNDRFFAVRPEGSVSTLKIQRTERGDSAVYLCASSLKGTGNTDTQYFGPGTRLTVL.

The CDR3 DNA reads TGCAGCGTTACAGGGGTTCCGAACACCGGGGAGCTGTTTTTT. It translates to CSVTGVPNTGELFF. The rearrangement joins TRBV29-1 to TRBJ2-2, with 7 nucleotides matching TRBD1. The V gene end was trimmed by 5 bases and the J gene end by 0 bases; junction bases not matched to a gene: 3. The length of the CDR3 is 14 residues. Per the germline V gene, CDR1 is SQVTM and CDR2 is ANQGSEA.

This clone was seen only a few times. The CDR3 DNA is TGTGCCAGCAGTTTACGCCAGACCTACGAGCAGTACTTC. Translated, it gives CASSLRQTYEQYF. V is TRBV12-3 or TRBV12-4 and J is TRBJ2-7; D is undetermined. CDR3 length: 13 residues. Trimming shortened V by 2 bases and J by 2 bases, and 7 bases separated the two germline ends.

This clone appeared a single time. This sequence joins TRBV6-1 and TRBJ1-3; unclear D gene. This CDR3 spans 13 amino acids. Germline values: CDR1 MNHNS, CDR2 SASEGT. V gave up 2 bases and J gave up 7 bases, with 9 bases separating them. Here the CDR3 reads CASSETSGNTIYF. The CDR3 DNA reads TGTGCCAGCAGTGAAACCTCGGGGAACACCATATATTTT.

This sequence joins TRBV27 and TRBJ2-7, with 7 bases aligning to TRBD2. The CDR3 runs 16 residues. Germline V gives CDR1 MNHEY, CDR2 SMNVEV (reference sequence). J was trimmed by 3 bases and V by 3 bases; bases with no gene match: 11. The CDR3 reads CASSFLSGMGHYEQYF. The CDR3 DNA reads as TGTGCCAGCAGTTTTCTCAGCGGGATGGGCCACTACGAGCAGTACTTC.

The V call is TRBV28, the J call TRBJ1-2, with 10 bases fitting TRBD1. The germline gives CDR1 MDHEN, CDR2 SYDVKM. V was clipped by 5 bases and J by 0 bases; unmatched bases: 6. This CDR3 has 16 residues. CDR3 residues: CASSAGTGEANYGYTF. The CDR3 DNA is TGTGCCAGCAGTGCCGGGACAGGGGAAGCTAACTATGGCTACACCTTC.

The chain is built from TRBV5-1 and TRBJ1-5; D is unresolved. Trimming took off 5 bases at V and 6 bases at J, with 9 bases between the two ends. The germline gives CDR1 SGHRS, CDR2 YFSETQ. The CDR3 sequence is 12 residues long. The DNA of the CDR3 is TGCGCCAGCAGTGAGGCGGGTCAGCCCCAGCATTTT. Protein sequence: CASSEAGQPQHF.

The chain employs TRBV6-4 and TRBJ1-6; 9 bases align to TRBD1. Germline V gene sequence: CDR1 MRHNA, CDR2 SNTAGT. The CDR3 spans 14 residues. J lost 9 bases, V lost 4 bases, and 4 bases had no gene match. CDR3 sequence (DNA): TGTGCCAGCAGTGGGACAGGGGAAGGTTCACCCCTCCACTTT. This gives the protein CASSGTGEGSPLHF.

The V and J genes are TRBV5-6 and TRBJ2-7; TRBD1 might be the D (5 bases). The CDR3 is 12 amino acids. Germline V gene sequence: CDR1 SGHDT, CDR2 YYEEEE. V gave up 4 bases and J gave up 4 bases, with 9 bases separating them. The CDR3 region is CASSLPGYEQYF. CDR3 nucleotides: TGTGCCAGCAGCCTCCCAGGGTACGAGCAGTACTTC.

J is TRBJ2-6 and V is TRBV6-4; D unresolved. Trimming left V 4 bases short and J 0 bases short, with 13 bases between. The CDR3 sequence is 17 residues long. CDR1 MRHNA and CDR2 SNTAGT come from the germline V gene. In DNA, the CDR3 is TGTGCCAGCAGTGCGACCGCTAGTCTCTCTGGGGCCAACGTCCTGACTTTC. Residues: CASSATASLSGANVLTF.

The chain links TRBV10-3 to TRBJ2-1; tentative D call: TRBD1 (5 bases). The CDR3 has 11 residues. Germline CDR1 and CDR2: ENHRY and SYGVKD. V dropped 11 bases and J dropped 7 bases, with 12 bases sitting between them. The CDR3 sequence is CASRDLNEQFF. The CDR3, as DNA: TGTGCCTCCAGGGATTTGAATGAGCAGTTCTTC.